The 24 T cell receptor beta chains below were found in one sample sequenced in a study of T-cell memory formation after mild COVID-19. Using its own MiXCR run on the 5' RACE reads, TCRdb lists one record per CDR3 protein. The repertoire holds hundreds of thousands of distinct CDR3 sequences, roughly 20% seen once, with under 15% in the top ten. Sequenced material: PBMCs or a T cell subset sorted from them (not recorded which). These TCRs come from an adult woman who had mild COVID-19 (a few samples of this study predate the infection). Cell type and time point are not known.

This chain connects TRBV7-9 to TRBJ1-3; D gene unclear. This CDR3 contains 15 residues. V shed 1 base and J shed 2 bases, with 9 bases lying between them. The germline CDR1 and CDR2 sequences are SEHNR and FQNEAQ (reference sequence). The CDR3 coding sequence is TGTGCCAGCAGCTTAGGCGTGATGCCTGGAAACACCATATATTTT. Translated, it gives CASSLGVMPGNTIYF.

The sample holds many counts of this clonotype. V gene TRBV5-1 combines with J gene TRBJ2-3, with TRBD2 matching over 13 bases. V lost 4 bases and J lost 3; bases outside the gene matches: 2. The germline gives CDR1 SGHRS, CDR2 YFSETQ. The CDR3 contains 15 residues. The CDR3 DNA sequence: TGCGCCAGCAGCGCGGGACTAGCGGGAACAGATACGCAGTATTTT. Its protein is CASSAGLAGTDTQYF.

The CDR3 sequence is CSARGNSYEQYF. The CDR3 DNA reads TGCAGTGCTAGAGGCAACAGCTACGAGCAGTACTTC. This rearrangement joins TRBV20-1 to TRBJ2-5, with no clear D. The J call may be wrong; the DNA end is better matched by TRBJ2-7. The CDR3 spans 12 residues. The germline V gene encodes CDR1 DFQATT and CDR2 SNEGSKA (reference sequence).

The rearrangement joins TRBV7-8 to TRBJ2-7, with D perhaps TRBD1 or TRBD2 (5 bases each). Between the trimmed V and J ends, which lost 1 base and 1 base, there was a span of 8 bases. The CDR3 is 14 residues long. Germline V gene sequence: CDR1 SGHVS, CDR2 FQNEAQ. The CDR3 spells CASSLVRGSYEQYF. For the CDR3, the DNA is TGTGCCAGCAGCTTAGTGAGGGGTTCCTACGAGCAGTACTTC.

This clonotype was counted only a few times. This rearrangement joins TRBV14 to TRBJ2-7; tentative D call: TRBD1 (5 bases). CDR3 length: 15 residues. Germline-derived CDR1 and CDR2 are SGHDN and FVKESK. Trimming pared 2 bases from V and 4 bases from J, leaving 15 bases between. The CDR3 DNA sequence: TGTGCCAGCAGCCAAAGCTGGGTGGGGCCATACGAGCAGTACTTC. Its translation is CASSQSWVGPYEQYF.

The CDR3 loop reads CSVEGIRDREADTQYF. The CDR3 coding sequence is TGCAGCGTTGAAGGTATCCGGGACAGGGAAGCAGATACGCAGTATTTT. The rearrangement uses TRBV29-1 and TRBJ2-3, with 9 nucleotides matching TRBD1. Germline V CDR1 and CDR2: SQVTM, ANQGSEA. The CDR3 sequence is 16 residues long. The trim removed 1 base at V and 4 bases at J, leaving 9 bases unmatched.

The CDR3 DNA reads TGCAGTGCGGCGGGTCGCTACGAGCAGTACTTC. The encoded protein is CSAAGRYEQYF. J is TRBJ2-7 and V is TRBV20-1; D is perhaps TRBD2 (5 bases). Trimming removed 6 bases at V and 3 bases at J, with 9 bases between. Germline values: CDR1 DFQATT, CDR2 SNEGSKA (reference sequence). This CDR3 is 11 amino acids long.

This clonotype was observed at least ten times. The rearrangement links TRBV6-2 or TRBV6-3 to TRBJ2-1; 9 bases map to TRBD2. Germline CDR1 is MNHEY and CDR2 is SVGEGT. The ends lost 10 bases at V and 0 bases at J; junction bases unmatched: 10. CDR3 size: 16 residues. CDR3 amino acids: CATTGTSFFSYNEQFF. The CDR3 DNA follows: TGTGCCACGACCGGGACTAGCTTCTTCTCCTACAATGAGCAGTTCTTC.

This chain links TRBV7-9 with TRBJ1-5, with a tentative D call TRBD1 (6 bases). This CDR3 has 18 residues. The germline gives CDR1 SEHNR, CDR2 FQNEAQ (reference sequence). The ends were cut back, 4 bases at V and 2 bases at J, with 21 bases in the middle. CDR3 amino acids: CASSSSGTNLRGNQPQHF. CDR3 coding DNA: TGTGCCAGCAGCTCCTCCGGGACAAACCTAAGGGGCAATCAGCCCCAGCATTTT.

This clonotype was detected a few times. This chain links TRBV12-3 or TRBV12-4 with TRBJ2-3, with D maybe TRBD2 (6 bases). This CDR3 is 14 amino acids long. Deletions cut 8 bases from V and 4 bases from J, with 16 bases between. The CDR3 DNA sequence: TGTGCCAGCTACCAGCGGGTTGAGGCAGATACGCAGTATTTT. The encoded protein is CASYQRVEADTQYF.

The V and J genes are TRBV29-1 and TRBJ2-6; unclear D gene. The ends were cut back, 3 bases at V and 0 bases at J, with 9 bases in the middle. Per germline, CDR1 SQVTM and CDR2 ANQGSEA. The CDR3 is made up of 15 amino acids. For the CDR3, the DNA is TGCAGCGTTGACCCAGGCAACTCTGGGGCCAACGTCCTGACTTTC. This translates into CSVDPGNSGANVLTF.

Notes on this clonotype: The junction departs from the called germline gene at one end, perhaps through a read error. The chain carries TRBV7-7 and TRBJ2-1, with no clear D. Germline assignment: CDR1 SSHAT and CDR2 FNYEAQ (reference sequence). The CDR3 extends over 13 amino acids. The CDR3 protein is CASSLNAMNEQFF. In DNA form, the CDR3 reads TGTGCTAGCAGCTTAAACGCCATGAATGAGCAGTTCTTC.

This clonotype was seen a handful of times. The J gene is TRBJ2-7, the V gene TRBV6-5; possible D gene TRBD2, 5 bases. The CDR3 consists of 13 residues. Trimming removed 6 bases at V and 5 bases at J, with 14 bases between. The germline V gene encodes CDR1 MNHEY and CDR2 SVGAGI. DNA of the CDR3: TGTGCCAGCAGGGGAACTAGTTCCCACGAGCAGTACTTC. This translates into CASRGTSSHEQYF.

The chain employs TRBV4-2 and TRBJ1-1, with D possibly matching TRBD1 (6 bases). The CDR3 runs 14 residues. V dropped 0 bases and J dropped 8 bases, with 13 bases sitting between them. Germline V CDR1 and CDR2: LGHNA, YNFKEQ. The CDR3 DNA follows: TGTGCCAGCAGCCAAGAGGCCGGCAGGGGAGAAGCTTTCTTT. This translates into CASSQEAGRGEAFF.

This clonotype occurred a few times. The rearrangement uses TRBV12-3 or TRBV12-4 and TRBJ1-1; maybe TRBD1 (5 bases). The CDR3 loop spans 13 amino acids. Trimming pared 7 bases from V and 3 bases from J, leaving 12 bases between. The CDR3 here is CASTMDIYTEAFF. CDR3 DNA: TGTGCCAGCACCATGGACATTTACACTGAAGCTTTCTTT.

V and J are TRBV20-1 and TRBJ1-4; no reliable D call. The CDR3 runs 11 residues. The V and J ends lost 0 bases and 10 bases respectively, with 6 bases between them. Germline loops: CDR1 DFQATT, CDR2 SNEGSKA (reference sequence). The CDR3 DNA follows: TGCAGTGCTAGAGAGAAGGGAAAACTGTTTTTT. Translation: CSAREKGKLFF.

This clonotype was found a few times. This chain links TRBV10-3 with TRBJ2-7; TRBD2 agrees at 13 bases. The CDR3 loop spans 17 amino acids. The germline V gene has CDR1 ENHRY and CDR2 SYGVKD. Losses at the gene ends were 6 bases for V and 2 bases for J; bases not matched to a gene: 10. Written as DNA, the CDR3 is TGTGCCATCAGGAGCCTTGGACTAGCGGGGGCAACCTACGAGCAGTACTTC. Translated, it gives CAIRSLGLAGATYEQYF.

A few counts support this clonotype. The gene calls are TRBV5-1 and TRBJ2-5; 10 bases fit TRBD1. The junction had 5 bases not matched to a gene; V was cut back by 3 bases and J by 3 bases. The CDR3 spans 15 residues. Germline loops: CDR1 SGHRS, CDR2 YFSETQ. CDR3 loop: CASSSPGTGEETQYF. CDR3 DNA: TGCGCCAGCAGCTCCCCCGGGACAGGGGAAGAGACCCAGTACTTC.

The J gene is TRBJ2-3, the V gene TRBV20-1; weak D call: TRBD2 (5 bases). The V and J ends lost 2 bases and 6 bases respectively, with 18 bases between them. Germline CDR1 is DFQATT and CDR2 is SNEGSKA (reference sequence). This CDR3 is built from 15 residues. The CDR3 region has the DNA TGCAGTGCTAGAAGTCCCTCTGCGGAGGCGGATACGCAGTATTTT. Its protein is CSARSPSAEADTQYF.

This chain uses TRBV5-1 with TRBJ2-1; 16 bases match TRBD2. This CDR3 spans 20 amino acids. Germline CDR1 and CDR2: SGHRS and YFSETQ. J gave up 0 bases and V 0 bases, and 6 bases lay outside the gene matches. The CDR3 coding sequence is TGCGCCAGCAGCTTGGCGCTGGGACTAGCGGGAGGGAGCTCCTACAATGAGCAGTTCTTC. Amino acids: CASSLALGLAGGSSYNEQFF.

V gene TRBV7-9 combines with J gene TRBJ2-1; 9 positions agree with TRBD2. CDR3 length equals 16 residues. The germline V gene has CDR1 SEHNR and CDR2 FQNEAQ (reference sequence). Losses at the gene ends were 2 bases for V and 2 bases for J; bases not matched to a gene: 4. The CDR3 region is CASSLRAGGTYNEQFF. The CDR3 nucleotides are TGTGCCAGCAGCTTAAGAGCGGGGGGAACCTACAATGAGCAGTTCTTC.

The gene calls are TRBV29-1 and TRBJ2-2; 10 bases align to TRBD1. V lost 6 bases and J lost 8; bases outside the gene matches: 3. This CDR3 is built from 12 residues. CDR1 SQVTM and CDR2 ANQGSEA come from the germline V gene. CDR3 loop: CSVRQGAGELFF. CDR3 coding DNA: TGCAGCGTACGACAGGGGGCGGGGGAGCTGTTTTTT.

This chain links TRBV5-6 with TRBJ2-3; 8 nucleotides match TRBD2. The CDR3 runs to 15 residues. After removal of 0 bases from V and 2 bases from J, the junction contained 2 bases not matched to a gene. Germline V gene lookup returns CDR1 SGHDT and CDR2 YYEEEE. The CDR3 protein is CASSLGLAPTDTQYF. The DNA for the CDR3 is TGTGCCAGCAGCTTGGGACTAGCGCCCACAGATACGCAGTATTTT.

The chain recombines TRBV5-6 with TRBJ1-6; 7 bases are a match to TRBD1. The CDR3 extends over 14 amino acids. Trimming cost V 3 bases and J 8 bases; bases outside gene matches: 5. CDR1 is SGHDT, CDR2 YYEEEE, per germline. The CDR3 loop reads CASSWRTGDSPLHF. The CDR3 DNA reads TGTGCCAGCAGCTGGAGAACAGGGGATTCACCCCTCCACTTT.